This TCR beta chain was observed in a study of T cell responses to AZD1222 COVID-19 vaccine (dated by TCRdb to about 2021). Notes on the research overall: Because spike-specific TCR depth and breadth did not differ between the two schedules, AZD1222 recipients who got a second dose at roughly 4 weeks were pooled with those who got a second dose at roughly 12 weeks. A total of 230 to 250 trial participants underwent TCR sequencing, of whom some 210 received two doses of AZD1222 and some 25 received two doses of the MenACWY control vaccine. Trial participants were enrolled by age into 18-55, 56-69 and 70-plus year subgroups, with approximately 150, 30 and 60 TCR-sequenced participants respectively.

The paper as a whole reports these results and caveats: Spike-specific TCR breadth and depth rose significantly after two AZD1222 doses compared with day 0 and with MenACWY recipients. CD4 TCRs associated with the vaccine covered the entire spike protein, and the dominant responses were in regions 160-218 and 743-854. Nearly half of unique spike-specific TCRs reportedly recognized epitopes outside regions mutated in the B.1.351 and B.1.1.7 variants. Because no day 14 peak-response samples were available, the repertoires could be characterized only after the peak T cell response. Conclusions about previously exposed vaccinees are limited, since just a handful of AZD1222 recipients were seropositive for SARS-CoV-2 at baseline. The 56-69-year group was small, and its depth increase did not reach significance, likely because of low power. Participants were mostly white British and included more females than males, and it was suggested by the authors that clonal diversity may have been underestimated.

With respect to this clone: No cognate antigen has been identified for it. No much larger clonotype is one base removed from it; base qualities were not supplied.

The CDR3 regions of human TCRbeta chains were analyzed by immunosequencing. Processing in the source paper ran as follows. TCRs in the repertoires were matched against a reference library of SARS-CoV-2-specific TCRs that had been generated with the MIRA antigen-specificity platform. Breadth was defined as the fraction of unique TCRs that were SARS-CoV-2-associated. Depth was defined as the fraction of total T cells that were SARS-CoV-2-associated. Using the MIRA data, each spike-specific TCR was assigned both to the spike region to which the TCR was reactive and to a CD4 or CD8 class. Log10-transformed breadth and depth values were compared by one-way ANOVA with Sidak's multiple comparisons tests. Imported from immuneACCESS, the table was reduced by TCRdb to in-frame sequences with V and J called. These copies leave out some clones; in studies compared against another copy, an unresolved V gene accounts for under half, and the cause of the remainder is not known. V and J calls and clone size follow that table, whereas D and trimming were derived from the DNA. This sample holds some 87,000 clones; 80% to 90% were observed only once. Of the sample, roughly 32% falls within the top ten clones.

The CDR3, from cysteine to phenylalanine, totals 21 residues. Only CDR3 DNA remains: 63 bases, in frame from the first base. The germline ends are 26 bases apart after V is trimmed by 4 bases and J by 0 bases. The germline V gene specifies SGDLS as CDR1 and YYNGEE as CDR2. Per the publication, the time point label means: baseline before first vaccination. Vaccinee samples were obtained from the UK trials COV001 and COV002, which included a single-blind randomized controlled phase 2/3 trial of AZD1222 (ChAdOx1 nCoV-19) in healthy adults. Trial participant PBMC samples were collected at day 0 and day 28 after the second dose for TCRbeta chain sequencing.

The chain links TRBV9 with TRBJ2-6; no confident D gene assignment can be made. This clonotype was sampled from an adult in good health. The material sequenced was peripheral blood, taken on day 0 of AZD1222 vaccination. Here the CDR3 is given as CASSLRLVRNWQSSGANVLTF. The nucleotide sequence is TGTGCCAGCAGCCTTCGATTGGTCCGGAATTGGCAAAGCTCTGGGGCCAACGTCCTGACTTTC.